This T cell receptor (beta chain) was sequenced for a study of blood T cells in healthy people across ages. Study results and caveats: Per million T cells, TCR beta diversity dropped about linearly as age rose.

Germline CDR1 KGHSH, CDR2 LQKENI. Germline trimming cut 2 bases from V and 1 base from J; bases unmatched to any gene: 4. This CDR3 contains 16 residues. Each donor was a healthy Caucasian individual from Russia, aged about 6 to 100. Primers used in a second PCR of roughly 6 to 12 cycles were a sample-barcoded 5' primer and a J-beta primer mix. Paired-end reads containing CDR3 totaled no fewer than 3 million for each sample. TCRdb reprocessed the 5' RACE reads with MiXCR, giving one entry per CDR3 protein. The data contain hundreds of thousands of distinct CDR3 sequences, 21% of them seen just once; the ten biggest clones take up around 3.4%. Notes on this clonotype: Its target is unknown.

The sequenced material came from blood. The chain uses TRBV18 and TRBJ1-1; 10 bases line up with TRBD1. The TCR comes from a man between 70 and 80 years old in good health. DNA for the CDR3: TGTGCCAGCTCACCATTGGACAGGGGGGGGAACACTGAAGCTTTCTTT. Protein product: CASSPLDRGGNTEAFF.